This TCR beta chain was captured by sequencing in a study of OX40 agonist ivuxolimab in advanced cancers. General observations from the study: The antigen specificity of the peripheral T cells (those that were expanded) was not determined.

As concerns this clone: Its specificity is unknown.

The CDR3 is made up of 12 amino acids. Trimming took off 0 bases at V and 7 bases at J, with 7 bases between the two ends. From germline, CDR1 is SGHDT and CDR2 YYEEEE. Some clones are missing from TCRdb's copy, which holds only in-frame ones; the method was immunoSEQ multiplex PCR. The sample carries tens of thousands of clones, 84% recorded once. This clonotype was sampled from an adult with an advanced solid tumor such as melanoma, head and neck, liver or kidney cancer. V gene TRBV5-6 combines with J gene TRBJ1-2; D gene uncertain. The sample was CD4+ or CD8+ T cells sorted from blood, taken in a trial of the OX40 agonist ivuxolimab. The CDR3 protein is CASSLGRGGYTF. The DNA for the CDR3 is TGTGCCAGCAGCTTGGGGCGCGGTGGCTACACCTTC.